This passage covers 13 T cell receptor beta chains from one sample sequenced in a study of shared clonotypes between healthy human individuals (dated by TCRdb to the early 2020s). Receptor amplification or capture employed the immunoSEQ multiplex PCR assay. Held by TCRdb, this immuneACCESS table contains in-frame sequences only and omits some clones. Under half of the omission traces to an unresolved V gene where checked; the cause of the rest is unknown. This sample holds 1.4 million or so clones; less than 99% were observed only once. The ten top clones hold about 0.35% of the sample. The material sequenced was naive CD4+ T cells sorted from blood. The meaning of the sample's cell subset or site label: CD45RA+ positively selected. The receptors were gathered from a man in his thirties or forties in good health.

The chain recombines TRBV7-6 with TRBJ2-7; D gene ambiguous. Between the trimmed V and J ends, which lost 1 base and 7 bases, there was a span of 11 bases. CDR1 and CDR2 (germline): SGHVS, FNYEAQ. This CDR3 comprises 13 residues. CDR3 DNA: TGTGCCAGCAGCTTAGAATTCCGCCGGGAGCAGTACTTC. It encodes CASSLEFRREQYF.

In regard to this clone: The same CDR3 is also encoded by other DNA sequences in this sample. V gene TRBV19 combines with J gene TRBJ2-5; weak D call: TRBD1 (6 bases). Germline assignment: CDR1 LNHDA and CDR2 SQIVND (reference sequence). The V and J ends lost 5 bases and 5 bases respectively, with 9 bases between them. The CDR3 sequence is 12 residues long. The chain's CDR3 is CASSLRGETQYF. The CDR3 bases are TGTGCCAGTAGTTTAAGGGGGGAGACCCAGTACTTC.

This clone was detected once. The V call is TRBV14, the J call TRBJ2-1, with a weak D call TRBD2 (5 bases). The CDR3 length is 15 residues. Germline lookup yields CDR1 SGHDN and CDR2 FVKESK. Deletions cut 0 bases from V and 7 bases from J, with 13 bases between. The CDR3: CASSQEILAGNEQFF. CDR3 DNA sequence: TGTGCCAGCAGCCAAGAGATCCTAGCTGGGAATGAGCAGTTCTTC.

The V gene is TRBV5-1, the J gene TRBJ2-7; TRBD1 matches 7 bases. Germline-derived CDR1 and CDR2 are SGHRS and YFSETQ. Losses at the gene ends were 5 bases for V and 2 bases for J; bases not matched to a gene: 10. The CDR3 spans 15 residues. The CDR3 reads CASSSGTAFTYEQYF. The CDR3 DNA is TGCGCCAGCAGTTCCGGGACAGCCTTTACCTACGAGCAGTACTTC.

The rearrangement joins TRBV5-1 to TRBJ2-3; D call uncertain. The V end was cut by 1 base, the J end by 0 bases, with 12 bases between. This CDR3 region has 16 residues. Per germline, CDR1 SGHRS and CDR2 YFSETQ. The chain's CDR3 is CASSLYGSASTDTQYF. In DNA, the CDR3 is TGCGCCAGCAGCTTGTACGGCTCAGCTAGCACAGATACGCAGTATTTT.

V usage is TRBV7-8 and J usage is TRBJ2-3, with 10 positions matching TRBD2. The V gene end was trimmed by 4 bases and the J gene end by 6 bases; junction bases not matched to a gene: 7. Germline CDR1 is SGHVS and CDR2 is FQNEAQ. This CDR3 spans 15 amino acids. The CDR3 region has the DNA TGTGCCAGCAGCTCCTCTAGCGGGAGCTTCGATACGCAGTATTTT. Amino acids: CASSSSSGSFDTQYF.

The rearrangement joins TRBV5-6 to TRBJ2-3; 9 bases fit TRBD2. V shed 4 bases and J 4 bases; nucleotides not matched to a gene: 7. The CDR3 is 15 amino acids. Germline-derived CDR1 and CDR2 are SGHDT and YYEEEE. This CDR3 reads CASSGIAGVADTQYF. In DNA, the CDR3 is TGTGCCAGCAGCGGGATAGCGGGAGTGGCAGATACGCAGTATTTT. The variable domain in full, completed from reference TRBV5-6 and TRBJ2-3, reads DAGVTQSPTHLIKTRGQQVTLRCSPKSGHDTVSWYQQALGQGPQFIFQYYEEEERQRGNFPDRFSGHQFPNYSSELNVNALLLGDSALYLCASSGIAGVADTQYFGPGTRLTVL.

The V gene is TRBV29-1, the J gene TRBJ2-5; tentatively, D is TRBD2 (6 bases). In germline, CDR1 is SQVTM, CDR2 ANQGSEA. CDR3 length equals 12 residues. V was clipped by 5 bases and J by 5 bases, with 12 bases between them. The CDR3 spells CSVSGVWETQYF. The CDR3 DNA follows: TGCAGCGTTTCGGGAGTCTGGGAGACCCAGTACTTC. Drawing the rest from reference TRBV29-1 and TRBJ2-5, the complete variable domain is SAVISQKPSRDICQRGTSLTIQCQVDSQVTMMFWYRQQPGQSLTLIATANQGSEATYESGFVIDKFPISRPNLTFSTLTVSNMSPEDSSIYLCSVSGVWETQYFGPGTRLLVL.

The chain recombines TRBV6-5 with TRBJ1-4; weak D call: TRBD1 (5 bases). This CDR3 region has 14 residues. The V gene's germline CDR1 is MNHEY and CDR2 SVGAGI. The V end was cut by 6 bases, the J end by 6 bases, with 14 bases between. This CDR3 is CASRPGLPYEKLFF. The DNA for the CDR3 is TGTGCCAGCAGACCGGGACTCCCCTATGAAAAACTGTTTTTT.

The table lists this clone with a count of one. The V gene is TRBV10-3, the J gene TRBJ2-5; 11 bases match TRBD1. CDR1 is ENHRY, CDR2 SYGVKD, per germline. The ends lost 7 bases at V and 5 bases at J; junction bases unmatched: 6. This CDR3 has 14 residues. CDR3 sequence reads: CAINPGQGGETQYF. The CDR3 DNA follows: TGTGCCATCAATCCGGGACAGGGGGGGGAGACCCAGTACTTC.

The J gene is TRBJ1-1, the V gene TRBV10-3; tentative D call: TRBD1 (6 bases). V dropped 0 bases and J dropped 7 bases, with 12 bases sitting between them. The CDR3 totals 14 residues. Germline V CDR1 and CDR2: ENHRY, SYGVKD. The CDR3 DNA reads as TGTGCCATCAGTGAGTCCGGGCCAGGGGTTGAAGCTTTCTTT. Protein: CAISESGPGVEAFF.

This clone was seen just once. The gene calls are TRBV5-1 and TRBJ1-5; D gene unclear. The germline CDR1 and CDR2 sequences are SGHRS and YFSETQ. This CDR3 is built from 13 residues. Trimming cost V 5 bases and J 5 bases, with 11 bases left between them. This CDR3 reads CASRPEIDQPQHF. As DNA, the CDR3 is TGCGCCAGCAGGCCAGAGATAGATCAGCCCCAGCATTTT.

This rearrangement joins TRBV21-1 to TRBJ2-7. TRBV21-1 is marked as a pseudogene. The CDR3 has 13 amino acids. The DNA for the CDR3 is TGTGCCAGCAGCAGGGCGCTTAGCCACGAGCAGTACTTC. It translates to CASSRALSHEQYF.